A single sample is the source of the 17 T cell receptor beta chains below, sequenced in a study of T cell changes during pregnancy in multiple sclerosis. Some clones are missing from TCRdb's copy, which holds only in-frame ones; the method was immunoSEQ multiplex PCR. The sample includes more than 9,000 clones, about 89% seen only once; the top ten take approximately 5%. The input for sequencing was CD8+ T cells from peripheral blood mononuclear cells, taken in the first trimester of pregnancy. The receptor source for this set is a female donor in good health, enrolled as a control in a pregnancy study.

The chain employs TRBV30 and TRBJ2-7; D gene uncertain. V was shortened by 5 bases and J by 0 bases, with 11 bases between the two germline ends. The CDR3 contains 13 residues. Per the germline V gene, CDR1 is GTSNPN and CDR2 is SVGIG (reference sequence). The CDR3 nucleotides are TGTGCCTGGGCCCTCTCTATCTCCTACGAGCAGTACTTC. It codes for CAWALSISYEQYF.

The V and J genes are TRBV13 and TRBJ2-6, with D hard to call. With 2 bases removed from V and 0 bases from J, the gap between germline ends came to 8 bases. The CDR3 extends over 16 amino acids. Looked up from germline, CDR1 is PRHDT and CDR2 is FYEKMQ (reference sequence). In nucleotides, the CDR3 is TGTGCCAGCAGCTTACTTTCAGGCTCTGGGGCCAACGTCCTGACTTTC. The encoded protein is CASSLLSGSGANVLTF.

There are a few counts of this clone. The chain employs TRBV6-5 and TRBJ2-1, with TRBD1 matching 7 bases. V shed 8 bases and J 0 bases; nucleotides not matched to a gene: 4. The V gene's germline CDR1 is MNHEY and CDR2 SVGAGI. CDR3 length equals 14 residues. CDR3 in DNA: TGTGCCAGCTTTGCAGGGGGCTCCTACAATGAGCAGTTCTTC. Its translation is CASFAGGSYNEQFF.

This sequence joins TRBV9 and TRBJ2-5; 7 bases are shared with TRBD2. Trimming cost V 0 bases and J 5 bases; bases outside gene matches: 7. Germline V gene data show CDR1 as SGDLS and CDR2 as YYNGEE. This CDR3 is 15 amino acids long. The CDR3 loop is CASSVGTSASETQYF. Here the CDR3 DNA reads TGTGCCAGCAGCGTAGGGACTAGTGCTTCCGAGACCCAGTACTTC.

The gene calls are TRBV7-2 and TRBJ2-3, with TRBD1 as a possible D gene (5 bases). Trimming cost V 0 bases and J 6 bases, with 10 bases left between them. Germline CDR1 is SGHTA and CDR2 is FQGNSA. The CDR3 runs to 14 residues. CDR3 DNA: TGTGCCAGCAGCTTAGCAGGGGTTGGGGATACGCAGTATTTT. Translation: CASSLAGVGDTQYF.

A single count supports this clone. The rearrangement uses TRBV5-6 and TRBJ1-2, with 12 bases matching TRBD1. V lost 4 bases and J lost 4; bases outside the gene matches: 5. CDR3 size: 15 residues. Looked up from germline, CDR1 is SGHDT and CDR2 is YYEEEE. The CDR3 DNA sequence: TGTGCCAGCAGCAGGGACAGGGGGCTTAGCTATGGCTACACCTTC. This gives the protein CASSRDRGLSYGYTF.

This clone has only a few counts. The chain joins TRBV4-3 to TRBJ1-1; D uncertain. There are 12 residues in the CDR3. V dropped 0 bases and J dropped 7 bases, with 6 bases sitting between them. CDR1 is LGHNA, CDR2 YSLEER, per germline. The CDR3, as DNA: TGCGCCAGCAGCCAAGATTTCAGTGAAGCTTTCTTT. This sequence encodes CASSQDFSEAFF.

CDR3 sequence (DNA): TGTGCCAGCAGCTTCCCTGCGGTGAACACTGAAGCTTTCTTT. Its protein product is CASSFPAVNTEAFF. The chain employs TRBV11-2 and TRBJ1-1, with D hard to call. This CDR3 has 14 amino acids. The germline V gene encodes CDR1 SGHAT and CDR2 FQNNGV. V was trimmed by 3 bases and J by 0 bases, leaving 8 bases between them.

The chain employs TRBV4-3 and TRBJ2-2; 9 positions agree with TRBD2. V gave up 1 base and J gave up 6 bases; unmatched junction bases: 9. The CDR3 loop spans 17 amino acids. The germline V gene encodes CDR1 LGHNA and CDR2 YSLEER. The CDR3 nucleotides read TGCGCCAGCAGCCAAGTATCAGCGGGGGGCTTCCCCGGGGAGCTGTTTTTT. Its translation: CASSQVSAGGFPGELFF.

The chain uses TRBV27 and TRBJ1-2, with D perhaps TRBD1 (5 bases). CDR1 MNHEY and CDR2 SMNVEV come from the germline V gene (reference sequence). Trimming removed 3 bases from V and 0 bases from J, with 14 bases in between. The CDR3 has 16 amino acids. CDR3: CASSFVRQLANYGYTF. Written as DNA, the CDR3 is TGTGCCAGCAGTTTCGTCCGACAGTTAGCTAACTATGGCTACACCTTC.

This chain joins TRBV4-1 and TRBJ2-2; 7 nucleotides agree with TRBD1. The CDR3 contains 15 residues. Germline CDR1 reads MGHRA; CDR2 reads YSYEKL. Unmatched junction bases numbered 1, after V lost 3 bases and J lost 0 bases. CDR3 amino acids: CASSQDRSNTGELFF. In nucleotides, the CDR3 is TGCGCCAGCAGCCAGGACAGGTCGAACACCGGGGAGCTGTTTTTT.

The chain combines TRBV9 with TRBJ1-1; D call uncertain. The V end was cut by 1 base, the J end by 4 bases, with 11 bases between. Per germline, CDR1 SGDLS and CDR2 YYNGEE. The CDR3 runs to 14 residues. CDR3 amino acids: CASSVLESITEAFF. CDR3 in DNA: TGTGCCAGCAGCGTATTGGAGAGTATCACTGAAGCTTTCTTT.

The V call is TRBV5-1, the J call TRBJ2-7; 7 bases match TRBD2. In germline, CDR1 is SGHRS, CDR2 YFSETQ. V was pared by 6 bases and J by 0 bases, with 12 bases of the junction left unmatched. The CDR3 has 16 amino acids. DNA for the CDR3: TGCGCCAGCACCCCTTGGGTTGGGGACTACTCCTACGAGCAGTACTTC. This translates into CASTPWVGDYSYEQYF.

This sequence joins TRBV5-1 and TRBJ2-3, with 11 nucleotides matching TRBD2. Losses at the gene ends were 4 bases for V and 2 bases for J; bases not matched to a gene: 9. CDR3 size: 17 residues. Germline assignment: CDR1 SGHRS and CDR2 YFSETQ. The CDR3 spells CASSRGLTSGVTDTQYF. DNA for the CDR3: TGCGCCAGCAGCCGGGGATTGACTAGCGGGGTCACAGATACGCAGTATTTT. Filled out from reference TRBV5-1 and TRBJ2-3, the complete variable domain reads KAGVTQTPRYLIKTRGQQVTLSCSPISGHRSVSWYQQTPGQGLQFLFEYFSETQRNKGNFPGRFSGRQFSNSRSEMNVSTLELGDSALYLCASSRGLTSGVTDTQYFGPGTRLTVL.

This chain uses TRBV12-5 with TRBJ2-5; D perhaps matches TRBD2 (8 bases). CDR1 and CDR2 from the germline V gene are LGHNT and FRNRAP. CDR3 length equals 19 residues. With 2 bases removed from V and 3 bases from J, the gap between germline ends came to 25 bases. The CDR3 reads CASGLPEAGDSYQEETQYF. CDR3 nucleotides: TGTGCTAGTGGTTTGCCGGAAGCGGGGGACAGCTATCAGGAAGAGACCCAGTACTTC.

As DNA, the CDR3 is TGCGCCAGCAGCATCTTGGGGGGGAATAACAATGAGCAGTTCTTC. This sequence encodes CASSILGGNNNEQFF. The rearrangement joins TRBV4-3 to TRBJ2-1; TRBD2 agrees at 7 bases. The CDR3 sequence is 15 residues long. V shed 5 bases and J 5 bases; nucleotides not matched to a gene: 9. Germline CDR1 LGHNA, CDR2 YSLEER.

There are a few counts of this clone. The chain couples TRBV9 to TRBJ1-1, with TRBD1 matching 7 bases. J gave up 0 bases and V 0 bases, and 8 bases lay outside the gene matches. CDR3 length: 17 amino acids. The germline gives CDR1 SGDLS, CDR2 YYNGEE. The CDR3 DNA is TGTGCCAGCAGCGTAGGGGCAGGGGGTCCGATGAACACTGAAGCTTTCTTT. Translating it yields CASSVGAGGPMNTEAFF. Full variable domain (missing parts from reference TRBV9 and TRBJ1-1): DSGVTQTPKHLITATGQRVTLRCSPRSGDLSVYWYQQSLDQGLQFLIQYYNGEERAKGNILERFSAQQFPDLHSELNLSSLELGDSALYFCASSVGAGGPMNTEAFFGQGTRLTVV.